This T cell receptor (beta chain) is from a study of blood T cell repertoires in COVID-19. Original analysis: Estimation of nucleated cell counts was performed using reference gene primer amplification. Repertoires were generated with immunoSEQ multiplex PCR, while TCRdb's copy carries only in-frame clones and drops some. The DNA was the basis for D and trimming; V, J and clone size are from that table. Seen here are 200,000 to 250,000 clones, roughly 86% observed once, and the top ten hold 10% to 15%. Input material: peripheral blood. The source of this sequence is a man aged 80 or over with acute or convalescent COVID-19.

Written as DNA, the CDR3 is TGTGCCAGCAGACCAAACGACAGGGGGGCTTTCTTT. It encodes CASRPNDRGAFF. The chain links TRBV6-6 to TRBJ1-1, with 9 bases that match TRBD1. V trimming: 6 bases; J trimming: 11 bases; junction bases outside the gene matches: 7. This CDR3 is built from 12 residues. CDR1 MNHNY and CDR2 SVGAGI come from the germline V gene (reference sequence).